Listed below are T cell receptor beta chains from one sample, sequenced in a study of post-analysis software for immune sequencing data. From the PCR reads, TCRdb called clonotypes with MiXCR, one entry per CDR3 protein. The data show about half a million distinct CDR3 sequences, with approximately 34% seen just once and under 7% held by the top ten. Sequenced material: blood. These receptors were obtained from a girl younger than 18 with multiple sclerosis. Both conserved end residues are part of each CDR3. The D gene is left open where the match is weak. Clone size is not always given. Where it is, it says once, few, many or a class for expanded clones.

d_gene: -
len: 15
abundance: -
j_gene: TRBJ2-5
v_gene: TRBV25-1
CDR3nt: TGTGCCAGCAGTGATGGGTCAGGGGCTTGGGAGACCCAGTACTTC
CDR3aa: CASSDGSGAWETQYF

d_gene: TRBD2
len: 16
abundance: many
j_gene: TRBJ2-4
v_gene: TRBV29-1
CDR3nt: TGCAGCGTTTCTGGGCCCAAGCGGGGGGGCCTGAACATTCAGTACTTC
CDR3aa: CSVSGPKRGGLNIQYF

d_gene: TRBD2
len: 14
abundance: -
j_gene: TRBJ2-1
v_gene: TRBV10-3
CDR3nt: TGTGCCATCAGGGACGCGGGGGGCTACAATGAGCAGTTCTTC
CDR3aa: CAIRDAGGYNEQFF

d_gene: -
len: 12
abundance: -
j_gene: TRBJ1-1
v_gene: TRBV6-5
CDR3nt: TGTGCCAGCAGTTACGAGGGAGCGGCAGCTTTCTTT
CDR3aa: CASSYEGAAAFF

d_gene: TRBD1
len: 14
abundance: few
j_gene: TRBJ1-5
v_gene: TRBV11-1
CDR3nt: TGTGCCAGCAGTCTGGGACAGCAAGATCAGCCCCAGCATTTT
CDR3aa: CASSLGQQDQPQHF

d_gene: -
len: 12
abundance: many
j_gene: TRBJ2-5
v_gene: TRBV6-5
CDR3nt: TGTGCCAGCAGTGACTTTTTGGAGACCCAGTACTTC
CDR3aa: CASSDFLETQYF

d_gene: TRBD1
len: 14
abundance: -
j_gene: TRBJ2-7
v_gene: TRBV20-1
CDR3nt: TGCAGTGCTAGCCGGGGACAGGGGGCTCGGGAGCAGTACTTC
CDR3aa: CSASRGQGAREQYF

d_gene: -
len: 13
abundance: -
j_gene: TRBJ2-7
v_gene: TRBV6-5
CDR3nt: TGTGCCAGCAGTTACACTGCCTTAGCGGTGCAGTACTTC
CDR3aa: CASSYTALAVQYF

d_gene: -
len: 17
abundance: -
j_gene: TRBJ2-7
v_gene: TRBV4-1
CDR3nt: TGCGCCAGCAGCCGACTTGAAAGGACGGGCCTCCCCTACGAGCAGTACTTC
CDR3aa: CASSRLERTGLPYEQYF

d_gene: TRBD1
len: 16
abundance: few
j_gene: TRBJ2-1
v_gene: TRBV29-1
CDR3nt: TGCAGCGTTGAAGATCCTTCGCGGACAGGGTACGGTGAGCAGTTCTTC
CDR3aa: CSVEDPSRTGYGEQFF

d_gene: -
len: 14
abundance: once
j_gene: TRBJ2-2
v_gene: TRBV5-1
CDR3nt: TGCGCCAGCAGCACACAGGGCAACGCCGGGGAGCTGTTTTTT
CDR3aa: CASSTQGNAGELFF

d_gene: -
len: 14
abundance: -
j_gene: TRBJ2-1
v_gene: TRBV19
CDR3nt: TGTGCCAGTAGTATAGATAGGGCCTACAATGAGCAGTTCTTC
CDR3aa: CASSIDRAYNEQFF

d_gene: -
len: 12
abundance: many
j_gene: TRBJ1-2
v_gene: TRBV7-2
CDR3nt: TGTGCCAGCAGCTTAGCATCCTATGGCTACACCTTC
CDR3aa: CASSLASYGYTF

d_gene: -
len: 14
abundance: few
j_gene: TRBJ2-7
v_gene: TRBV7-8
CDR3nt: TGTGCCAGCAGCTCGATACAGCTTTTCTACGAGCAGTACTTC
CDR3aa: CASSSIQLFYEQYF

d_gene: -
len: 12
abundance: many
j_gene: TRBJ2-5
v_gene: TRBV6-2/TRBV6-3
CDR3nt: TGTGCCAGCAGTTACTTTGTGGAGACCCAGTACTTC
CDR3aa: CASSYFVETQYF

d_gene: TRBD1
len: 14
abundance: -
j_gene: TRBJ1-1
v_gene: TRBV3-1
CDR3nt: TGTGCCAGCAGCCGAGTGACAGGGGGAACTGAAGCTTTCTTT
CDR3aa: CASSRVTGGTEAFF

d_gene: TRBD1
len: 15
abundance: few
j_gene: TRBJ1-6
v_gene: TRBV6-5
CDR3nt: TGTGCCAGCAGAGCCGGGACAGGGGGCAACTCACCCCTCCACTTT
CDR3aa: CASRAGTGGNSPLHF

d_gene: TRBD1
len: 14
abundance: -
j_gene: TRBJ1-4
v_gene: TRBV3-1
CDR3nt: TGTGCCAGCAGCCGACAGGGCACTAATGAAAAACTGTTTTTT
CDR3aa: CASSRQGTNEKLFF

d_gene: -
len: 13
abundance: -
j_gene: TRBJ2-1
v_gene: TRBV18
CDR3nt: TGTGCCAGCTCACCCGGGGTGGTCAATGAGCAGTTCTTC
CDR3aa: CASSPGVVNEQFF

d_gene: -
len: 15
abundance: -
j_gene: TRBJ2-3
v_gene: TRBV2
CDR3nt: TGTGCCAGCAGGGACGATGCGCGCCGGTCCTACGAGCAGTATTTT
CDR3aa: CASRDDARRSYEQYF

d_gene: TRBD1
len: 15
abundance: -
j_gene: TRBJ1-1
v_gene: TRBV7-2
CDR3nt: TGTGCCAGCAGCCTATCACGTGGACAGGGACGGGGAGCTTTCTTT
CDR3aa: CASSLSRGQGRGAFF

d_gene: -
len: 16
abundance: few
j_gene: TRBJ1-5
v_gene: TRBV7-8
CDR3nt: TGTGCCAGCAGCCGACGGGCCCTATACTTAAATCAGCCCCAGCATTTT
CDR3aa: CASSRRALYLNQPQHF

d_gene: -
len: 15
abundance: few
j_gene: TRBJ2-3
v_gene: TRBV10-3
CDR3nt: TGTGCCATCAGTGAAGACGGAAGTTACACAGATACGCAGTATTTT
CDR3aa: CAISEDGSYTDTQYF

d_gene: -
len: 14
abundance: few
j_gene: TRBJ2-7
v_gene: TRBV6-5
CDR3nt: TGTGCCAGCAGTTACTCTTACAGGGCCAACGAGCAGTACTTC
CDR3aa: CASSYSYRANEQYF

d_gene: -
len: 19
abundance: -
j_gene: TRBJ2-5
v_gene: TRBV6-1
CDR3nt: TGTGCCAGCACCCTAAGCCTGTCGCAAGGGGGGGAACTCCAAGAGACCCAGTACTTC
CDR3aa: CASTLSLSQGGELQETQYF

d_gene: -
len: 11
abundance: -
j_gene: TRBJ2-5
v_gene: TRBV5-1
CDR3nt: TGCGCCAGCAGCTTGGGAGGTTGGCAGTACTTC
CDR3aa: CASSLGGWQYF

d_gene: -
len: 15
abundance: -
j_gene: TRBJ2-3
v_gene: TRBV24-1
CDR3nt: TGTGCCACCAGTGACCCGAGCAGGAGCACAGATACGCAGTATTTT
CDR3aa: CATSDPSRSTDTQYF

d_gene: TRBD1
len: 15
abundance: few
j_gene: TRBJ2-5
v_gene: TRBV7-8
CDR3nt: TGTGCCAGCAGCTTAGATGGGGACAGGTTAGAGACCCAGTACTTC
CDR3aa: CASSLDGDRLETQYF

d_gene: TRBD2
len: 15
abundance: -
j_gene: TRBJ2-1
v_gene: TRBV12-3/TRBV12-4
CDR3nt: TGTGCCAGCAGCCCTTCCGGGACTAGCGGGGCTGAGCAGTTCTTC
CDR3aa: CASSPSGTSGAEQFF

d_gene: TRBD1
len: 13
abundance: many
j_gene: TRBJ2-7
v_gene: TRBV29-1
CDR3nt: TGCAGCGTTCCGGGACAGGGAGGGTACGAGCAGTACTTC
CDR3aa: CSVPGQGGYEQYF

d_gene: -
len: 19
abundance: -
j_gene: TRBJ2-1
v_gene: TRBV12-3/TRBV12-4
CDR3nt: TGTGCCAGCAGTTTACAGGCTTTTTTAGGAGACCCCTCCTACAATGAGCAGTTCTTC
CDR3aa: CASSLQAFLGDPSYNEQFF

d_gene: TRBD1
len: 15
abundance: -
j_gene: TRBJ2-3
v_gene: TRBV11-1
CDR3nt: TGTGCCAGCAGCATCTCCGGGACAGGGACAGATACGCAGTATTTT
CDR3aa: CASSISGTGTDTQYF

d_gene: -
len: 14
abundance: -
j_gene: TRBJ2-7
v_gene: TRBV2
CDR3nt: TGTGCCAGCAGTTTACAGGGAGGCTCCTACGAGCAGTACTTC
CDR3aa: CASSLQGGSYEQYF

d_gene: -
len: 15
abundance: few
j_gene: TRBJ2-5
v_gene: TRBV11-3
CDR3nt: TGTGCCAGCAGCGCAGGACAGAGGGGTTTCGAGACCCAGTACTTC
CDR3aa: CASSAGQRGFETQYF

d_gene: TRBD1
len: 14
abundance: -
j_gene: TRBJ2-3
v_gene: TRBV9
CDR3nt: TGTGCCAGCAGTGGAGGACAGGGCCCAGATACGCAGTATTTT
CDR3aa: CASSGGQGPDTQYF

d_gene: TRBD1
len: 14
abundance: -
j_gene: TRBJ1-4
v_gene: TRBV20-1
CDR3nt: TGCAGTGCTAGGAAGGGGGCCCCTAATGAAAAACTGTTTTTT
CDR3aa: CSARKGAPNEKLFF

d_gene: -
len: 14
abundance: -
j_gene: TRBJ2-1
v_gene: TRBV5-1
CDR3nt: TGCGCCAGCAACTTGGAGGGGCGTCTCAATGAGCAGTTCTTC
CDR3aa: CASNLEGRLNEQFF

d_gene: TRBD1
len: 14
abundance: -
j_gene: TRBJ1-5
v_gene: TRBV2
CDR3nt: TGTGCCAGCAGTGCACAGGGGCCGGCTTGGGCCCAGCATTTT
CDR3aa: CASSAQGPAWAQHF

d_gene: TRBD1
len: 15
abundance: -
j_gene: TRBJ2-3
v_gene: TRBV4-1
CDR3nt: TGCGCCAGCAGCCAAGGGGACAGGGGGGGCGATACGCAGTATTTT
CDR3aa: CASSQGDRGGDTQYF

d_gene: -
len: 14
abundance: once
j_gene: TRBJ2-7
v_gene: TRBV6-5
CDR3nt: TGTGCCAGCAGACCCGGGACCCGGGGGAGAGAGCAGTACTTC
CDR3aa: CASRPGTRGREQYF

d_gene: -
len: 14
abundance: -
j_gene: TRBJ1-2
v_gene: TRBV20-1
CDR3nt: TGCAGTGCAGGGGGGAGAGGATCTAACTATGGCTACACCTTC
CDR3aa: CSAGGRGSNYGYTF

d_gene: TRBD1
len: 15
abundance: -
j_gene: TRBJ2-3
v_gene: TRBV20-1
CDR3nt: TGCAGTGCCAACAGGGGGGTTGGAGCCACAGATACGCAGTATTTT
CDR3aa: CSANRGVGATDTQYF

d_gene: TRBD2
len: 17
abundance: -
j_gene: TRBJ2-1
v_gene: TRBV7-3
CDR3nt: TGTGCCAGTAGCTTACGATCTCGAGCGGGGGGCGACAATGAGCAGTTCTTC
CDR3aa: CASSLRSRAGGDNEQFF

d_gene: -
len: 15
abundance: few
j_gene: TRBJ1-1
v_gene: TRBV18
CDR3nt: TGTGCCAGCTCACCTCGGACAGTATGGGACACTGAAGCTTTCTTT
CDR3aa: CASSPRTVWDTEAFF

d_gene: TRBD1
len: 13
abundance: few
j_gene: TRBJ2-1
v_gene: TRBV5-1
CDR3nt: TGCGCCAGCAGCTGGGACAGCTCCTACGAGCAGTTCTTC
CDR3aa: CASSWDSSYEQFF

d_gene: -
len: 20
abundance: -
j_gene: TRBJ2-2
v_gene: TRBV7-9
CDR3nt: TGTGCCACCTCCTGGACCCGGGACAACGAACATACCGCGAACACCGGGGAGCTGTTTTTT
CDR3aa: CATSWTRDNEHTANTGELFF

d_gene: -
len: 16
abundance: -
j_gene: TRBJ2-1
v_gene: TRBV15
CDR3nt: TGTGCCACCAGCGGAGACCAGGGGGGCCACTACAATGAGCAGTTCTTC
CDR3aa: CATSGDQGGHYNEQFF

d_gene: TRBD2
len: 19
abundance: -
j_gene: TRBJ2-1
v_gene: TRBV5-1
CDR3nt: TGCGCCAGCATGCCGGGACTAGCGGGGGGCCTACCTTCAAACAATGAGCAGTTCTTC
CDR3aa: CASMPGLAGGLPSNNEQFF

d_gene: -
len: 14
abundance: -
j_gene: TRBJ1-2
v_gene: TRBV2
CDR3nt: TGTGCCAGCAGTACGGGACTCGGGGACTATGGCTACACCTTC
CDR3aa: CASSTGLGDYGYTF

d_gene: -
len: 14
abundance: -
j_gene: TRBJ1-2
v_gene: TRBV6-6
CDR3nt: TGTGCCAGCACCGACCCAGGCAGGGGTCGTGGCTACACCTTC
CDR3aa: CASTDPGRGRGYTF

d_gene: TRBD2
len: 16
abundance: -
j_gene: TRBJ2-5
v_gene: TRBV10-2
CDR3nt: TGCGCCAGCAGTCTTGGACTAGCGGGGGCCCGAGAGACCCAGTACTTC
CDR3aa: CASSLGLAGARETQYF

d_gene: -
len: 13
abundance: -
j_gene: TRBJ2-5
v_gene: TRBV5-1
CDR3nt: TGCGCCAGCAGCCCAAACATGGGTTACGAGCGGTACTTC
CDR3aa: CASSPNMGYERYF

d_gene: TRBD1
len: 18
abundance: -
j_gene: TRBJ2-7
v_gene: TRBV9
CDR3nt: TGTGCCAGCAGCTCAACCTTTGGGACAGGGTATGGGGCCTACGAGCAGTACTTC
CDR3aa: CASSSTFGTGYGAYEQYF

d_gene: -
len: 15
abundance: -
j_gene: TRBJ1-2
v_gene: TRBV2
CDR3nt: TGTGCCAGCAGCACAGGTGGGGGAGCTTATTATGGCTACACCTTC
CDR3aa: CASSTGGGAYYGYTF

d_gene: -
len: 17
abundance: -
j_gene: TRBJ1-3
v_gene: TRBV5-1
CDR3nt: TGCGCCAGCAGCTTGGTATCCGGACGGCACTCTGGAAACACCATATATTTT
CDR3aa: CASSLVSGRHSGNTIYF

d_gene: TRBD1
len: 16
abundance: -
j_gene: TRBJ2-3
v_gene: TRBV12-3/TRBV12-4
CDR3nt: TGTGCCAGCAGTTTAGAGACAGGGGAGATCACAGATGCGCAGTATTTT
CDR3aa: CASSLETGEITDAQYF

d_gene: TRBD1
len: 16
abundance: -
j_gene: TRBJ1-1
v_gene: TRBV4-1
CDR3nt: TGCGCCAGCAGCCAAGATAGGGGCAGGGGGGTCACTGAAGCTTTCTTT
CDR3aa: CASSQDRGRGVTEAFF